Presented here are 14 T cell receptor beta chains from one specimen sequenced in a study of blood T cells in healthy people across ages. Primers used in a second PCR of roughly 6 to 12 cycles were a sample-barcoded 5' primer and a J-beta primer mix. TCRdb called the 5' RACE reads again in MiXCR, with one record for every CDR3 protein. The sample shows just over 1 million distinct CDR3 sequences, around 45% of them seen only once. Sequenced input: blood. The source is a woman aged 55-70 years in good health.

Turning to this clonotype: The junction departs from germline at one end; a sequencing error may be responsible. The V and J genes are TRBV20-1 and TRBJ2-5; 9 bases align to TRBD2. The DNA end lines up better with TRBJ2-7; the J call may be wrong. CDR1 is DFQATT, CDR2 SNEGSKA, per germline (reference sequence). This CDR3 is built from 13 residues. The chain's CDR3 is CSARLAGSCEQYF. The CDR3 DNA follows: TGCAGTGCTAGACTAGCGGGATCCTGCGAGCAGTACTTC.

V usage is TRBV28 and J usage is TRBJ2-2; D is possibly TRBD1 or TRBD2 (5 bases each). Trimming took 6 bases from V and 2 from J, leaving 16 bases between them. The CDR3 runs 16 residues. Germline V gene sequence: CDR1 MDHEN, CDR2 SYDVKM. The CDR3 bases are TGTGCCAGCAGCTCCGGGACCCAACTAAACACCGGGGAGCTGTTTTTT. Its protein product is CASSSGTQLNTGELFF.

This clonotype occurred many times. V is TRBV7-2 and J is TRBJ2-5; D remains unclear. CDR3 length: 14 residues. V lost 1 base and J lost 4, with 10 bases in between. CDR1 SGHTA and CDR2 FQGNSA come from the germline V gene. The CDR3 protein is CASSLVGMRETQYF. CDR3 sequence (DNA): TGTGCCAGCAGCTTAGTGGGGATGCGAGAGACCCAGTACTTC.

This rearrangement joins TRBV6-1 to TRBJ2-6; D unclear. V was pared by 0 bases and J by 3 bases, with 0 bases between. The CDR3 is 13 amino acids. From germline, CDR1 is MNHNS and CDR2 SASEGT. In DNA form, the CDR3 reads TGTGCCAGCAGTGAAGCTGGGGCCAACGTCCTGACTTTC. Translation gives CASSEAGANVLTF.

CDR3 loop: CASSFLAGETYEQYF. CDR3 nucleotide sequence: TGTGCCAGCAGTTTTCTGGCGGGGGAGACCTACGAGCAGTACTTC. The rearrangement joins TRBV28 to TRBJ2-5, with TRBD2 matching over 7 bases. The J call could be wrong; TRBJ2-7 is a better fit for the DNA end. CDR3 length equals 15 residues. Germline CDR1 is MDHEN and CDR2 is SYDVKM.

This clonotype has more than one count but fewer than ten. The chain recombines TRBV29-1 with TRBJ2-6, with D unclear. Between the trimmed V and J ends, which lost 3 bases and 0 bases, there was a span of 9 bases. Germline loops: CDR1 SQVTM, CDR2 ANQGSEA. The CDR3 consists of 15 residues. The CDR3 sequence is CSVDSHHSGANVLTF. The CDR3, as DNA: TGCAGCGTTGATAGTCACCACTCTGGGGCCAACGTCCTGACTTTC.

The chain recombines TRBV20-1 with TRBJ2-7; 8 bases line up with TRBD1. Germline loops: CDR1 DFQATT, CDR2 SNEGSKA (reference sequence). V trimming: 6 bases; J trimming: 5 bases; junction bases outside the gene matches: 6. The length of the CDR3 is 12 residues. The CDR3: CSAAQGDDEQYF. The CDR3 bases are TGCAGTGCGGCACAGGGGGATGACGAGCAGTACTTC.

The sample holds many counts of this clonotype. Here the CDR3 DNA reads TGTGCCAGCAGTAGGAGAAATTCACCCCTCCACTTT. Its translation: CASSRRNSPLHF. This chain links TRBV6-2 or TRBV6-3 with TRBJ1-6, with D hard to call. V was cut by 5 bases and J by 7 bases, with 6 bases left in between. CDR3 length: 12 residues. Germline V gene data show CDR1 as MNHEY and CDR2 as SVGEGT.

Written as DNA, the CDR3 is TGTGCCAGCAGCGGGTCAGGGGGTGTGGGCAATGAGCAGTTCTTC. Protein product: CASSGSGGVGNEQFF. The chain carries TRBV5-4 and TRBJ2-1, with 7 bases matching TRBD1. This CDR3 is 15 amino acids long. Germline CDR1 SGHNT, CDR2 YYREEE (reference sequence). Germline trimming cut 4 bases from V and 6 bases from J; bases unmatched to any gene: 10.

This clonotype was observed a single time. The chain combines TRBV20-1 with TRBJ1-2; TRBD1 matches at 7 bases. With V trimmed by 3 bases and J by 8 bases, 9 bases remained unmatched. The CDR3 runs 13 residues. Germline V lookup: CDR1 DFQATT, CDR2 SNEGSKA (reference sequence). CDR3 coding DNA: TGCAGTGCTAGTTACAGGGGAAGCTGGGGCTACACCTTC. This sequence encodes CSASYRGSWGYTF.

V usage is TRBV20-1 and J usage is TRBJ2-4, with 13 bases fitting TRBD2. The end of the DNA fits TRBJ2-7 better, so the J call may be wrong. CDR3 length: 16 amino acids. Germline V gives CDR1 DFQATT, CDR2 SNEGSKA (reference sequence). This CDR3 is CSASSGLAGSSYEQYF. The CDR3 DNA reads as TGCAGTGCCTCCTCGGGACTAGCGGGATCCAGTTACGAGCAGTACTTC.

CDR3 residues: CASSLGGGTGEYEQYF. The CDR3 region has the DNA TGTGCCAGCAGCTTAGGAGGGGGGACAGGGGAGTACGAGCAGTACTTC. The gene calls are TRBV7-6 and TRBJ2-7; 10 bases are shared with TRBD1. Per germline, CDR1 SGHVS and CDR2 FNYEAQ. V lost 1 base to trimming and J lost 4 bases; unmatched junction nucleotides: 7. The CDR3 sequence is 16 residues long.

The chain carries TRBV7-6 and TRBJ1-6, with unresolved D. V shed 6 bases and J shed 0 bases, with 12 bases lying between them. The CDR3 length is 16 residues. Germline lookup yields CDR1 SGHVS and CDR2 FNYEAQ. Here the CDR3 DNA reads TGTGCCAGCAGTCATGGGTGGGGCTCCTATAATTCACCCCTCCACTTT. As protein: CASSHGWGSYNSPLHF. Based on the CDR3 plus reference TRBV7-6 and TRBJ1-6, the full variable domain is GAGVSQSPRYKVTKRGQDVALRCDPISGHVSLYWYRQALGQGPEFLTYFNYEAQQDKSGLPNDRFSAERPEGSISTLTIQRTEQRDSAMYRCASSHGWGSYNSPLHFGNGTRLTVT.

The chain couples TRBV7-9 to TRBJ1-2; D not resolved. The CDR3 totals 14 residues. CDR1 SEHNR and CDR2 FQNEAQ come from the germline V gene (reference sequence). The V end lost 6 bases, the J end lost 4 bases, and 15 bases lay between the germline ends. The CDR3 nucleotides are TGTGCCAGCAGGGAACCTGGAACTACCTATGGCTACACCTTC. Translation gives CASREPGTTYGYTF.